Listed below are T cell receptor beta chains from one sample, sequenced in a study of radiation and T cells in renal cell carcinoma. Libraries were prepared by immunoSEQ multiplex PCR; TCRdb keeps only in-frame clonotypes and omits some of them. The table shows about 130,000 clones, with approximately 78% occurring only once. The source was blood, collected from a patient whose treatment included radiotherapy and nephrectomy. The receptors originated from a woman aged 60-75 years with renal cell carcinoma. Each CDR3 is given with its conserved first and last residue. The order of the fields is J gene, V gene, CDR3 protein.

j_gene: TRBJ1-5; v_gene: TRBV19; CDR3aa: CASNSWTSGQPQHF
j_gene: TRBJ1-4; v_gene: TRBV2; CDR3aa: CARGQGDEKLFF
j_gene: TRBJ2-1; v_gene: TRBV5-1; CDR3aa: CASSFSPINEQFF
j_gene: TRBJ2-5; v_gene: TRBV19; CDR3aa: CASMGLAGAGETQYF
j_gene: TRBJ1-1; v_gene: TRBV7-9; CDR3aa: CASSLARGVRTEAFF
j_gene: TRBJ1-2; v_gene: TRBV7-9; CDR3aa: CASSLGPDGYTF
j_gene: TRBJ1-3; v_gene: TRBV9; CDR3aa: CASSGDRAGNTIYF
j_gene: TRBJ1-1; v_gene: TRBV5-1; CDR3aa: CASSSGQGDTEAFF
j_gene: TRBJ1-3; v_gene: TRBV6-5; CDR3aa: CASSMGRGGGNTIYF
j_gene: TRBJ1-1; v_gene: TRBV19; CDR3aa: CASSSTGTLRVTEAFF
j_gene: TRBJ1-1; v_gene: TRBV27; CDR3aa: CASSLSRTSEAFF
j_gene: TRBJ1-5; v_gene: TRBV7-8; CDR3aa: CASSLATGGQPQHF
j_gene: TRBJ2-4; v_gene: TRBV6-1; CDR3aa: CASSEPTTGGPVEYF
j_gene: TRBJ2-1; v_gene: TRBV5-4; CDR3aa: CATQRENEQFF
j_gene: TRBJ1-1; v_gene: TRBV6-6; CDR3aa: CASSNTEAFF
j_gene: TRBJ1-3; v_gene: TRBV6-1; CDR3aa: CASSEEPRGNTIYF
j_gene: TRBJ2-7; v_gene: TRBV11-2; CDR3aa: CASSPRRGRSGEQYF
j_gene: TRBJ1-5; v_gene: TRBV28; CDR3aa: CASSRSGGTGNQPQHF
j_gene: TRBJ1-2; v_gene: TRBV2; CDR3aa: CASSESGRNYGYTF
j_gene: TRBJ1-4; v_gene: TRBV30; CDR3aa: CAWSVLATGPEKLFF
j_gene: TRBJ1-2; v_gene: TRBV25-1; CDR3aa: CASSEWEGGGYGYTF
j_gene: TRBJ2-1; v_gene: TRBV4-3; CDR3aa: CASSQATSGGLYNEQFF
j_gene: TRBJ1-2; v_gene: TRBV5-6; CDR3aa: CASTKGGGDGYGYTF
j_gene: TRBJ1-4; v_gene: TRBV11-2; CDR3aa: CASSLSLTGDYEKLFF
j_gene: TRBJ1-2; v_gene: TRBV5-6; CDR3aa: CASSRPGGGGRGYTF
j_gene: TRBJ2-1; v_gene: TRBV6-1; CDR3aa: CASSGGGTGGDEQFF